This TCR beta chain was identified during a study of CD8 T cells in ankylosing spondylitis. General study results and limits: Enrichment of disease-linked clones was reportedly significant in matched ankylosing spondylitis synovial fluid.

Comment on this clonotype: Its antigen is not known.

TCRdb reanalysed the 5' RACE reads using MiXCR and keeps one entry per CDR3 protein. The data hold under 200,000 distinct CDR3 sequences, with 9.8% observed a single time. Material: blood, either unsorted or a sorted T cell fraction (not recorded which). The clonotype comes from a female donor with ankylosing spondylitis or in good health (not recorded which).

CDR3 residues: CASGSYNSPLHF. The CDR3 coding sequence is TGTGCCAGCGGTTCCTATAATTCACCCCTCCACTTT. The J gene is TRBJ1-6, the V gene TRBV6-5; D gene ambiguous. Germline V gives CDR1 MNHEY, CDR2 SVGAGI. Trimming took off 8 bases at V and 1 base at J, with 3 bases between the two ends. CDR3 length: 12 residues.